Following are 2 T cell receptor beta chains from one sample sequenced in a study of shared clonotypes between healthy human individuals. Clones were read by immunoSEQ multiplex PCR, and TCRdb kept only the in-frame ones, dropping some. Counted here are 1.6 million or so clones, less than 99% occurring once; the ten biggest clones make up approximately 0.38%. The sample consisted of naive CD4+ T cells sorted from blood. Specified subset: CD45RA+ positively selected. The source is a man aged 25 to 40 in good health.

The chain is built from TRBV4-3 and TRBJ2-7; 13 bases map to TRBD2. Unmatched junction bases numbered 13, after V lost 3 bases and J lost 5 bases. Germline V gene sequence: CDR1 LGHNA, CDR2 YSLEER. The length of the CDR3 is 18 residues. The CDR3 region has the DNA TGCGCCAGCAGCCATACGGGACTAGCGGGAACCGCGGTCGACGAGCAGTACTTC. Protein sequence: CASSHTGLAGTAVDEQYF.

V usage is TRBV5-8 and J usage is TRBJ1-4, with 9 bases aligning to TRBD1. Germline V gene lookup returns CDR1 SGHTS and CDR2 YDEGEE. This CDR3 has 15 residues. V trimming: 4 bases; J trimming: 5 bases; junction bases outside the gene matches: 6. The CDR3 DNA reads as TGTGCCAGCAGCCCGACCGGGACAGGGAATGAAAAACTGTTTTTT. Its protein product is CASSPTGTGNEKLFF.